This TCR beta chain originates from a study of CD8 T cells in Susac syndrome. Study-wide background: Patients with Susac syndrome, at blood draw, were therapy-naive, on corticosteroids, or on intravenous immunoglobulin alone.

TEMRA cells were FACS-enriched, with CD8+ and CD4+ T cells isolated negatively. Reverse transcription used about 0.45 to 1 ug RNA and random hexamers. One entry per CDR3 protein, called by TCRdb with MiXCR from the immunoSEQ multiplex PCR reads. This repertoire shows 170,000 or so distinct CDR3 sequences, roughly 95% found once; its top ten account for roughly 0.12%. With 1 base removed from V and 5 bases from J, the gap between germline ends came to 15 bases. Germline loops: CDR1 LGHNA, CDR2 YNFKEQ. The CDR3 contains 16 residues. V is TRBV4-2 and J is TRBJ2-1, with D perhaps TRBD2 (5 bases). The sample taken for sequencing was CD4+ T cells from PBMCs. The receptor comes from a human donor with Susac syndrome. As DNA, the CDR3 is TGTGCCAGCAGCCAAGCCCGGACGAGCGGCGACAATGAGCAGTTCTTC. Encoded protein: CASSQARTSGDNEQFF.